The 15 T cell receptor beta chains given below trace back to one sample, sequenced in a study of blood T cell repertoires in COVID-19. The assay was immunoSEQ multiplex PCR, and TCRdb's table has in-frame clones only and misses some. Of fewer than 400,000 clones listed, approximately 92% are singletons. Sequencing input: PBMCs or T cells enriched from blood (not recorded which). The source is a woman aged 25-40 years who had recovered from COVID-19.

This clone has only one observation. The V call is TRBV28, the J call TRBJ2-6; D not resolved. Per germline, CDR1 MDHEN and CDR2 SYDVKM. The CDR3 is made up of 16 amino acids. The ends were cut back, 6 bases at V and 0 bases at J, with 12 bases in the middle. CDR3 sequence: CASSPAGSSGANVLTF. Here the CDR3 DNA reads TGTGCCAGCAGCCCGGCAGGAAGCTCTGGGGCCAACGTCCTGACTTTC.

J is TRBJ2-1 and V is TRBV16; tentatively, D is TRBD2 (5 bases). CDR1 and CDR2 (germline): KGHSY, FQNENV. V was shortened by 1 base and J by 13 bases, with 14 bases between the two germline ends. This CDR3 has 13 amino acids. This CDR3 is CASSQLGSGSQFF. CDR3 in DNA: TGTGCCAGCAGCCAATTGGGGTCGGGATCTCAGTTCTTC.

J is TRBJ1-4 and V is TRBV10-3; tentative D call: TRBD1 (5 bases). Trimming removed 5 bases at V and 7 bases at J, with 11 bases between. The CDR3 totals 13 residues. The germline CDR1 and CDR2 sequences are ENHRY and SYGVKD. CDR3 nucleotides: TGTGCCATCAGTAGGGGACTGGGTGAAAAACTGTTTTTT. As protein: CAISRGLGEKLFF.

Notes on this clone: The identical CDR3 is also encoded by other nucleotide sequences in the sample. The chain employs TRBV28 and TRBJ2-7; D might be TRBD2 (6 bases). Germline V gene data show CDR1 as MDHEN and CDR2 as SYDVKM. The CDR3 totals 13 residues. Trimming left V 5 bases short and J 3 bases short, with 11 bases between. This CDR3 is CASSPTGVYEQYF. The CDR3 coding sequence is TGTGCCAGCAGTCCCACGGGGGTCTACGAGCAGTACTTC.

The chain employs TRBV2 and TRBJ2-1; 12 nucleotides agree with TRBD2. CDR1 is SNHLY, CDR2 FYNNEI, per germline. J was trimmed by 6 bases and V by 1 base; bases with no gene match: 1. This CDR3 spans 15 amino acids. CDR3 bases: TGTGCCAGCAGTGAAGGACTAGCGGGAGTCAATGAGCAGTTCTTC. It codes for CASSEGLAGVNEQFF.

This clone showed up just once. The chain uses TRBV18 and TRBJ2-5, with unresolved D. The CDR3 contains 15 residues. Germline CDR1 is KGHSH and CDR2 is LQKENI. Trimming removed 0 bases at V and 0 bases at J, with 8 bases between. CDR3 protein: CASSPPGSYQETQYF. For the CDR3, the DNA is TGTGCCAGCTCACCACCGGGCAGCTACCAAGAGACCCAGTACTTC.

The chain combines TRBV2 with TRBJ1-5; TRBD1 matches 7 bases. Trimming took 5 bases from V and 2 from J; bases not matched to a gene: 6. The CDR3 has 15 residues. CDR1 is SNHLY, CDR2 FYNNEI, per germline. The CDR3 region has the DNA TGTGCCAGCAGTTGGGAAGGACAGGGCAATCAGCCCCAGCATTTT. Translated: CASSWEGQGNQPQHF.

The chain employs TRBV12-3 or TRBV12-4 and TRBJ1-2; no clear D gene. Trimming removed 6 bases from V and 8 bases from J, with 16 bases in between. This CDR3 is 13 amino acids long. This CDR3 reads CASSPNEGLGYTF. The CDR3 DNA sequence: TGTGCCAGCAGCCCTAACGAGGGTCTAGGCTACACCTTC.

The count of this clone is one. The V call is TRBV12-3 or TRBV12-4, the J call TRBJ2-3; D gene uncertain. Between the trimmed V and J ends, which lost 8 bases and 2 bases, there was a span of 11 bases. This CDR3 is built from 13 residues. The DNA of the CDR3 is TGTGCCAGCGGGCCGGCCGACACAGATACGCAGTATTTT. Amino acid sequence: CASGPADTDTQYF.

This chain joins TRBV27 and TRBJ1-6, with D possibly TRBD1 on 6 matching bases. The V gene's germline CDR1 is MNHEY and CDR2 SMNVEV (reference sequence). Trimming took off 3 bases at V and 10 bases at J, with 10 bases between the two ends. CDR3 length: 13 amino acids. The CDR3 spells CASSFQGQSPLHF. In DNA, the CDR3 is TGTGCCAGCAGTTTCCAGGGGCAGTCACCCCTCCACTTT.

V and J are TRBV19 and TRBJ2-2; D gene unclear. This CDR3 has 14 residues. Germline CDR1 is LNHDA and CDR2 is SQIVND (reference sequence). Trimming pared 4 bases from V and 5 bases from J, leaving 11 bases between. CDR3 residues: CASSTSTRTGELFF. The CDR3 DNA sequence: TGTGCCAGTAGTACAAGTACCAGGACCGGGGAGCTGTTTTTT.

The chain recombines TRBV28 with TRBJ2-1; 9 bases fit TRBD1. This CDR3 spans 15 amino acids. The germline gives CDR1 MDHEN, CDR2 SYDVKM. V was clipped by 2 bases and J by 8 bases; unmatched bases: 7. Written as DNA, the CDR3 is TGTGCCAGCAGTTTAAGAGGACAGGGGAACGATGAGCAGTTCTTC. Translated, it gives CASSLRGQGNDEQFF.

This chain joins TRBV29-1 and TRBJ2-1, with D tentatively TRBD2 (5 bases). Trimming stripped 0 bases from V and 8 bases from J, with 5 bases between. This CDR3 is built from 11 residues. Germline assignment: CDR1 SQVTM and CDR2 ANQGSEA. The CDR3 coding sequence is TGCAGCGTTGAAGAGGGAGATGAGCAGTTCTTC. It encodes CSVEEGDEQFF.

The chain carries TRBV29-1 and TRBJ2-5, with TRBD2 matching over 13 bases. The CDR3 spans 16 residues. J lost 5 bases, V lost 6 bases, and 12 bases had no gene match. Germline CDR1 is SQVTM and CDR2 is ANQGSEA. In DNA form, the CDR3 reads TGCAGCGTCTGGGGACTAGCGGGGAGGACATGGGAGACCCAGTACTTC. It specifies CSVWGLAGRTWETQYF.

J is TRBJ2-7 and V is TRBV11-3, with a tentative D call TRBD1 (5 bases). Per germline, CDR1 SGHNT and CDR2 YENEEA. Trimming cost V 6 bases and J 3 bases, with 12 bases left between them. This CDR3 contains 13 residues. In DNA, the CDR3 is TGTGCCAGCAGTCAGGGATCCCACTACGAGCAGTACTTC. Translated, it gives CASSQGSHYEQYF.